This TCR beta chain came from a study of a mutant IDH1 vaccine in newly diagnosed glioma. Measured with immunoSEQ multiplex PCR; TCRdb has only the in-frame clones, and not every one. The table records 50,000 to 70,000 clones, roughly 84% of them present only once. Specified time point: week 23, last vaccination. All doses held 300 ug of mutant IDH1 20-mer peptide, with topical imiquimod. Note on this clone: What it binds is unknown.

The CDR3 length is 17 residues. The ends were cut back, 4 bases at V and 6 bases at J, with 21 bases in the middle. The germline V gene encodes CDR1 LGHNA and CDR2 YNFKEQ. This sample comprised PBMCs, obtained from a glioma patient whose treatment included an IDH1 peptide vaccine. The sequence came from a man aged 18-30 years with glioma. The chain couples TRBV4-2 to TRBJ2-2; no reliable D call. This CDR3 is CASSPERIHGNAGELFF. DNA for the CDR3: TGTGCCAGCAGCCCGGAAAGAATTCATGGTAACGCCGGGGAGCTGTTTTTT.